A selection of T cell receptor beta chains follows, all from one sample in a study of graft-versus-host responses after intestinal transplantation. Here immunoSEQ multiplex PCR was the method, and the copy in TCRdb shows in-frame clones only, minus some. Among 75,000 to 95,000 clones listed, about 93% were seen once. For these receptors, no antigen is known. Sequencing used unstimulated CD8+ T cells sorted from spleen or lymph node cells, obtained before intestinal transplant. These TCRs come from a human donor who received an intestinal transplant. Both conserved end residues are part of each CDR3. The D gene is left open where the match is weak. Size is stated for part of the rows, as once, few or many counts, or as a class when the clone is expanded.

j_call | clone_size | cdr3_length | v_call | d_call | cdr3_aa | cdr3_nt
TRBJ2-2 | - | 14 | TRBV6-5 | - | CASSYGTPVGELFF | TGTGCCAGCAGTTATGGGACTCCGGTGGGGGAGCTGTTTTTT
TRBJ2-7 | - | 15 | TRBV6-6 | TRBD1 | CASGAQGQRSYEQYF | TGTGCCAGCGGGGCCCAGGGACAGCGCTCCTACGAGCAGTACTTC
TRBJ1-1 | - | 18 | TRBV5-8 | TRBD1 | CASSYLPGQGTLGTEAFF | TGTGCCAGCAGCTATCTACCGGGACAGGGGACCCTGGGGACTGAAGCTTTCTTT
TRBJ2-7 | - | 19 | TRBV7-2 | TRBD1 | CASSLEPGQGHGPSYEQYF | TGTGCCAGCAGCTTAGAGCCGGGACAGGGGCACGGGCCCTCCTACGAGCAGTACTTC
TRBJ2-5 | - | 16 | TRBV7-6 | TRBD2 | CASSFTSGGYQETQYF | TGTGCCAGCAGTTTCACTAGCGGGGGTTACCAAGAGACCCAGTACTTC
TRBJ1-2 | - | 14 | TRBV6-5 | TRBD1 | CASSEGQGAWGYTF | TGTGCCAGCAGTGAAGGACAGGGGGCATGGGGCTACACCTTC
TRBJ2-2 | - | 16 | TRBV9 | TRBD2 | CASSEGVAGVNGELFF | TGTGCCAGCAGCGAGGGGGTAGCGGGAGTTAACGGGGAGCTGTTTTTT
TRBJ1-1 | few | 15 | TRBV19 | - | CASRWGLTENTEAFF | TGTGCCAGTAGGTGGGGCTTGACAGAGAACACTGAAGCTTTCTTT
TRBJ1-3 | - | 16 | TRBV11-2 | TRBD1 | CASSLPTDRAGNTIYF | TGTGCCAGCAGCTTACCTACAGACAGGGCTGGAAACACCATATATTTT
TRBJ1-1 | - | 16 | TRBV4-3 | - | CASSQDRGAMNTEAFF | TGCGCCAGCAGCCAAGACAGGGGAGCCATGAACACTGAAGCTTTCTTT
TRBJ1-2 | - | 15 | TRBV27 | TRBD1 | CASRPQGDRYYGYTF | TGTGCCAGCAGGCCCCAGGGGGACAGGTACTATGGCTACACCTTC
TRBJ2-5 | - | 16 | TRBV2 | TRBD2 | CASSDLAGGPLETQYF | TGTGCCAGCAGTGACTTAGCGGGGGGGCCCTTGGAGACCCAGTACTTC
TRBJ2-7 | - | 14 | TRBV29-1 | TRBD1 | CSVENETGSYEQYF | TGCAGCGTTGAAAACGAGACAGGGTCCTACGAGCAGTACTTC
TRBJ2-6 | - | 19 | TRBV4-3 | TRBD1 | CASSQRRGQGFSGANVLTF | TGCGCCAGCAGCCAAAGAAGGGGACAGGGATTCTCTGGGGCCAACGTCCTGACTTTC
TRBJ2-7 | - | 14 | TRBV4-3 | - | CASSPARTLYEQYF | TGCGCCAGCAGCCCCGCGCGGACACTCTACGAGCAGTACTTC
TRBJ1-1 | - | 14 | TRBV11-2 | - | CASRAARGSTEAFF | TGTGCCTCCCGGGCTGCCAGGGGTAGCACTGAAGCTTTCTTT
TRBJ2-1 | - | 16 | TRBV4-3 | TRBD1 | CASSQKLQGAYNEQFF | TGCGCCAGCAGCCAGAAACTACAGGGGGCCTACAATGAGCAGTTCTTC
TRBJ1-1 | - | 16 | TRBV4-3 | - | CASSQEIGDSNTEAFF | TGCGCCAGCAGCCAAGAGATTGGGGACTCGAACACTGAAGCTTTCTTT
TRBJ1-1 | - | 15 | TRBV13 | - | CASSLYQGGITEAFF | TGTGCCAGCAGCTTATATCAGGGCGGGATCACTGAAGCTTTCTTT
TRBJ1-6 | - | 16 | TRBV11-1 | TRBD1 | CAILQGSTRYNSPLHF | TGTGCCATACTACAGGGGTCCACCCGCTATAATTCACCCCTCCACTTT
TRBJ1-6 | - | 18 | TRBV30 | - | CAWSDLGLSDSYNSPLHF | TGTGCCTGGAGCGATTTGGGACTCTCGGACTCCTATAATTCACCCCTCCACTTT
TRBJ1-1 | - | 11 | TRBV6-4 | - | CASTINTEAFF | TGTGCCAGCACCATCAACACTGAAGCTTTCTTT
TRBJ2-2 | - | 12 | TRBV27 | - | CASSPGLGELFF | TGTGCCAGCAGTCCCGGACTAGGGGAGCTGTTTTTT
TRBJ2-1 | - | 15 | TRBV6-5 | TRBD2 | CASSPLAERYNEQFF | TGTGCCAGCAGTCCACTAGCGGAGCGCTACAATGAGCAGTTCTTC
TRBJ2-1 | - | 14 | TRBV6-5 | TRBD2 | CASSGSGGLNEQFF | TGTGCCAGCAGTGGCAGCGGGGGCCTCAATGAGCAGTTCTTC
TRBJ2-2 | - | 17 | TRBV9 | TRBD1 | CASSVEWGTENTGELFF | TGTGCCAGCAGCGTAGAATGGGGGACAGAGAACACCGGGGAGCTGTTTTTT
TRBJ2-3 | - | 19 | TRBV10-1 | TRBD1 | CASSEKEHRTGGATDTQYF | TGCGCCAGCAGCGAGAAGGAACATCGGACAGGGGGCGCGACAGATACGCAGTATTTT
TRBJ2-1 | once | 12 | TRBV27 | - | CASIGGLHEQFF | TGTGCCAGCATCGGAGGGTTACATGAGCAGTTCTTC
TRBJ1-6 | once | 16 | TRBV7-2 | - | CASSLSGHHYNSPLHF | TGTGCCAGCAGCTTATCAGGACACCACTATAATTCACCCCTCCACTTT
TRBJ2-7 | - | 15 | TRBV11-3 | - | CASSLESGGGDEQYF | TGTGCCAGCAGCTTAGAATCAGGAGGTGGGGACGAGCAGTACTTC
TRBJ2-3 | - | 15 | TRBV7-8 | TRBD2 | CASSYFSSGDDTQYF | TGTGCCAGCAGCTATTTCTCTAGCGGGGATGATACGCAGTATTTT
TRBJ1-1 | - | 15 | TRBV27 | TRBD1 | CASSFSDRGNTEAFF | TGTGCCAGCAGTTTTTCGGACAGGGGAAACACTGAAGCTTTCTTT
TRBJ1-2 | - | 16 | TRBV15 | - | CATSRDRTPRGYGYTF | TGTGCCACCAGCAGAGACCGGACCCCCAGGGGCTATGGCTACACCTTC
TRBJ2-3 | - | 15 | TRBV7-8 | - | CASSSPGLPRDTQYF | TGTGCCAGCAGCTCCCCGGGACTCCCTCGGGATACGCAGTATTTT
TRBJ1-4 | few | 11 | TRBV2 | TRBD1 | CASSDHGQDLF | TGTGCCAGCAGTGATCACGGACAGGACCTGTTT
TRBJ1-1 | - | 13 | TRBV27 | - | CASSLSSDTEAFF | TGTGCCAGCAGTTTAAGTTCGGACACTGAAGCTTTCTTT
TRBJ2-1 | once | 17 | TRBV27 | - | CASSDLPRGRVYNEQFF | TGTGCCAGCAGTGATCTGCCCCGTGGCAGGGTCTACAATGAGCAGTTCTTC
TRBJ1-2 | - | 12 | TRBV19 | - | CASSIAGYGYTF | TGTGCCAGTAGTATTGCAGGCTATGGCTACACCTTC
TRBJ2-3 | - | 15 | TRBV4-1 | - | CASSQEVEGTDTQYF | TGCGCCAGCAGCCAAGAGGTGGAGGGAACAGATACGCAGTATTTT
TRBJ2-1 | - | 14 | TRBV4-3 | - | CASSQVGDDDEQFF | TGCGCCAGCAGCCAAGTAGGAGACGACGATGAGCAGTTCTTC
TRBJ2-1 | - | 20 | TRBV4-3 | TRBD2 | CASSQGLTSGGPQLYNEQFF | TGCGCCAGCAGCCAAGGCCTAACTAGCGGGGGTCCGCAGCTCTACAATGAGCAGTTCTTC
TRBJ2-7 | - | 14 | TRBV27 | TRBD1 | CASSSRDRTYEQYF | TGTGCCAGCAGTAGCCGGGACAGGACCTACGAGCAGTACTTC